Described below is a single T cell receptor (beta chain) sequence and its context. This clone was counted only a few times. The antigen it recognizes is unknown. Base qualities are not at hand, and no much larger clone is one base apart. This record comes from a study of radiotherapy plus CTLA-4 blockade in lung cancer (dated by TCRdb to 2017 to 2018). About the investigation overall: Among the enrolled patients, approximately 17% had an objective response, and about 29% reached disease control.

Preparation of the library involved the immunoSEQ multiplex PCR assay. TCRdb's version of the immuneACCESS table is confined to in-frame rearrangements and falls short of the full clone set. An unresolved V gene accounts for under half of the shortfall where checked; the remainder is of unknown origin. In all, the sample holds about 88,000 clones, and about three quarters of those were seen once. Of the sample, 11% to 15% falls within the top ten clones. The study tested focal radiation therapy combined with CTLA-4 blockade (ipilimumab) in patients with chemo-refractory metastatic non-small-cell lung cancer. V loses 3 bases, J loses 4 bases, and the germline ends lie 21 bases apart. Taken from cysteine to phenylalanine, the CDR3 has 17 residues. The retained sequence is limited to the CDR3, 51 bases, with the frame set at the first base. The germline V gene provides CDR1 LGHNA and CDR2 YSLEER. Study-wide findings and limitations: After treatment with radiotherapy and ipilimumab, TCR clones that originated in tumors expanded in peripheral blood. Early dynamic changes in blood T cell clones, together with increased serum interferon-beta after radiation, were reported as the strongest predictors of response.

Rearrangement joined TRBV4-3 to TRBJ1-2; tentative D gene TRBD1, with 5 bases matching. This specimen consisted of peripheral blood, obtained from a patient treated with radiotherapy plus ipilimumab. The receptor's source is a human donor with non-small cell lung cancer that progressed on radiotherapy plus ipilimumab. The DNA sequence follows: TGCGCCAGCAGCCAGTCTGGGGCAGGCGAAGGGATCTATGGCTACACCTTC. This is translated as CASSQSGAGEGIYGYTF.